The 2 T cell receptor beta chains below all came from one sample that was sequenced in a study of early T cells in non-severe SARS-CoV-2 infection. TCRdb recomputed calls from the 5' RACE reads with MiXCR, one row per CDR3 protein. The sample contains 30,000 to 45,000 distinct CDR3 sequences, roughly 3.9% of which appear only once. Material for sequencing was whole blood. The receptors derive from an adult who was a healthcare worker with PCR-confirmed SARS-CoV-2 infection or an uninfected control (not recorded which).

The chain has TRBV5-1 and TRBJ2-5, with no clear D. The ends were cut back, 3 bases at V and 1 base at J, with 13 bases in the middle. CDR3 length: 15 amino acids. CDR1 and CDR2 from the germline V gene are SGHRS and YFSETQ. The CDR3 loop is CASSSRHPSQETQYF. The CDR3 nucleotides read TGCGCCAGCAGCTCCCGACACCCGAGCCAAGAGACCCAGTACTTC.

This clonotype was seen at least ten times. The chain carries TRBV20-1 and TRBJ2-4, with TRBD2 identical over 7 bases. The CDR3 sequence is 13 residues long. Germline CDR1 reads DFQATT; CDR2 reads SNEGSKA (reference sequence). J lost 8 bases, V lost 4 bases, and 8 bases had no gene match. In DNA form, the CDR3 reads TGCAGTGCTATTTGGGGAGGGACGGACATTCAGTACTTC. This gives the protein CSAIWGGTDIQYF.